This T cell receptor (beta chain) was recovered during a study of blood T cell repertoires in COVID-19. The wider study: The samples span acute and convalescent COVID-19 from the United States, Italy and Spain. PBMCs, B-cell-depleted T cells, or T cells provided the cDNA or gDNA that made up the material.

Per the original data handling: Amplified reference gene primers provided the basis for estimating nucleated cell counts. Some clones are missing from TCRdb's copy, which holds only in-frame ones; the method was immunoSEQ multiplex PCR. D and trimming were read from the DNA, whereas the V and J calls and clone size are those reported in that table. The data show roughly 91,000 clones, approximately 79% seen once. This clonotype was obtained from a man between 65 and 79 years old with acute or convalescent COVID-19. Sequenced input: peripheral blood.

CDR3 amino acids: CASSLQTGQNTEAFF. The CDR3 coding sequence is TGTGCCAGCAGTCTTCAGACAGGTCAGAACACTGAAGCTTTCTTT. The chain joins TRBV28 to TRBJ1-1; D is possibly TRBD1 (6 bases). Germline CDR1 and CDR2: MDHEN and SYDVKM. V was trimmed by 5 bases and J by 1 base, leaving 14 bases between them. The CDR3 is 15 residues long.